A selection of T cell receptor beta chains follows, all from one sample in a study of pediatric ulcerative colitis. TCRdb's table, derived via immunoSEQ multiplex PCR, lists solely in-frame clones and lacks some. The table records 65,000 or so clones, about 90% of them present only once. Sequenced material: blood. The receptors here all came from a boy aged 5-17 years with severe ulcerative colitis. Both conserved end residues are part of each CDR3. A D gene is named only where the DNA matches it firmly. Some rows have no size entry. The others give once, few or many, or a class for an expanded clone.

TRBJ2-7	-	-	TRBV6-5	TGTGCCAGCAGTTCTTCAGGGTCCCACGAGCAGTACTTC	CASSSSGSHEQYF
TRBJ1-1	-	-	TRBV7-9	TGTGCCAGCAGCTTTGGTATGGACACTGAAGCTTTCTTT	CASSFGMDTEAFF
TRBJ2-5	-	-	TRBV9	TGTGCCAGCAGCGTAGGGGGGGAAGGTGTACTGCAAGAGACCCAGTACTTC	CASSVGGEGVLQETQYF
TRBJ2-1	TRBD2	once	TRBV10-3	TGTGCCATCAGTGAGTCGCGTAGGATTAGCGGGAGTAACAATGAGCAGTTCTTC	CAISESRRISGSNNEQFF
TRBJ2-1	-	-	TRBV25-1	TGTGCCAGCAGTGAGCAAGGGGAGAGAGCGGTTACAAATGAGCAGTTCTTC	CASSEQGERAVTNEQFF
TRBJ2-7	TRBD2	-	TRBV7-9	TGTGCCAGCAGCCAACTGGGACTACCCTACGAGCAGTACTTC	CASSQLGLPYEQYF
TRBJ2-5	-	few	TRBV7-8	TGTGCCAGCAGCCTGGACTCGAAAGAGACCCAGTACTTC	CASSLDSKETQYF
TRBJ1-5	-	few	TRBV19	TGTGCCAGTACCATCTCCCAGGGCAATCAGCCCCAGCATTTT	CASTISQGNQPQHF
TRBJ1-2	-	-	TRBV19	TGTGCCAGTATTCTCACCGGGACGGAGGGCCTCTATGGCTACACCTTC	CASILTGTEGLYGYTF
TRBJ1-2	-	-	TRBV7-9	TGTGCCAGCAGCCAAGGATTCTATGGCTACACCTTC	CASSQGFYGYTF
TRBJ2-1	-	-	TRBV30	TGTGCCTGGAGTGTACCCTTGAGCTCCTACAATGAGCAGTTCTTC	CAWSVPLSSYNEQFF
TRBJ2-7	-	-	TRBV27	TGTGCCAGCAGTTTATCTATTGCCTACGAGCAGTACTTC	CASSLSIAYEQYF
TRBJ2-7	TRBD2	once	TRBV6-1	TGTGCCAGCAGTGGGCGGGAGGGCCGCTACGAGCAGTACTTC	CASSGREGRYEQYF
TRBJ2-6	-	-	TRBV10-1	TGCGCCAGCAGTGAGTCAGGGGCTGGGGCCAACGTCCTGACTTTC	CASSESGAGANVLTF
TRBJ2-5	-	-	TRBV27	-	CASSSSTGVGGETQYF
TRBJ1-4	TRBD1	-	TRBV2	TGTGCCAGCAGCTCTGAGTCGGGAGCAGGGGGCGGTGAAAAACTGTTTTTT	CASSSESGAGGGEKLFF
TRBJ1-1	TRBD1	-	TRBV4-1	TGCGCCAGCAGCCAAGGACAGGGGAACACTGAAGCTTTCTTT	CASSQGQGNTEAFF
TRBJ2-1	TRBD1	-	TRBV27	TGTGCCAGCAGTCCCCGGGACAGAGACAATGAGCAGTTCTTC	CASSPRDRDNEQFF
TRBJ2-5	TRBD2	-	TRBV30	TGTGCCTGGGGACTAGCGGCGGTCCAAGAGACCCAGTACTTC	CAWGLAAVQETQYF
TRBJ2-1	TRBD2	-	TRBV28	TGTGCCAGCAGTTTATTGGGACTAGCGGGAGGGCCCTCCTACAATGAGCAGTTCTTC	CASSLLGLAGGPSYNEQFF
TRBJ1-1	-	-	TRBV6-5	TGTGCCAGCAATACAGTCAACGCTGAAGCTTTCTTT	CASNTVNAEAFF
TRBJ2-5	TRBD1	-	TRBV6-6	TGTGCCAGCAGTCCAGGGGGCCGCCAAGAGACCCAGTACTTC	CASSPGGRQETQYF
TRBJ1-2	-	once	TRBV10-3	TGTGCCATCAGTGAGTCTGAGGGGTATGGCTACACCTTC	CAISESEGYGYTF
TRBJ2-5	-	-	TRBV11-2	TGTGCCAGCAGCTTAGATAATTTATCAGGGGCCCAAGAGACCCAGTACTTC	CASSLDNLSGAQETQYF
TRBJ2-1	TRBD2	-	TRBV4-1	TGCGCCAGCAGCCAAGGCCTAGCGGGAGTACCCTACAATGAGCAGTTCTTC	CASSQGLAGVPYNEQFF
TRBJ2-1	TRBD2	-	TRBV7-8	TGTGCCAGCAGCTTAGGGACTAGCGATTACAATGAGCAGTTCTTC	CASSLGTSDYNEQFF
TRBJ2-3	TRBD1	-	TRBV19	TGTGCCAGTAGTACGGACAGGGGCACAGATACGCAGTATTTT	CASSTDRGTDTQYF
TRBJ2-1	-	-	TRBV30	TGTGCCTGGACCGAGAGCTCCTACAATGAGCAGTTCTTC	CAWTESSYNEQFF
TRBJ2-5	-	-	TRBV5-1	TGCGCCAGCAGCTTGGTGGCTAGTTGGGAGACCCAGTACTTC	CASSLVASWETQYF
TRBJ2-1	-	-	TRBV6-5	TGTGCCAGCAGTACGCCAGGCAGGGCGGAATCGCAGTTCTTC	CASSTPGRAESQFF
TRBJ2-5	-	-	TRBV5-6	TGTGCCAGCAGCGTGGAAGAGACCCAGTACTTC	CASSVEETQYF
TRBJ1-5	-	-	TRBV27	TGTGCCAGCAGTTTTTCAGGGTGGGATCAGCCCCAGCATTTT	CASSFSGWDQPQHF